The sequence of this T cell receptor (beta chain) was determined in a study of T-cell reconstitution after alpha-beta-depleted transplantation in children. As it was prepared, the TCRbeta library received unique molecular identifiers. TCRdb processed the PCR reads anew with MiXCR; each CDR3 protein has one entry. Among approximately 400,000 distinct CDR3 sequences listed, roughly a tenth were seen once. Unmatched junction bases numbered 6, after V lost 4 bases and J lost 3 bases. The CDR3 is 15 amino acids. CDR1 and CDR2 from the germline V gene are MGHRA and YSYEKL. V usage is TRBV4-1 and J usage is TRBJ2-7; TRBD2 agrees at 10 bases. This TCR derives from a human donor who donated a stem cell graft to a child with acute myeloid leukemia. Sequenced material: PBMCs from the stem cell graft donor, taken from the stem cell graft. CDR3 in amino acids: CASSPTSSGSYEQYF. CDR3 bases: TGCGCCAGCAGCCCAACCTCTAGCGGGAGCTACGAGCAGTACTTC.